The rows below give T cell receptor beta chains drawn from one sample of a study of vaccination and CD4 T cells after COVID-19. The antigens for these receptors are not known. One entry per CDR3 protein results from TCRdb running MiXCR on the PCR reads. The sample includes around 27,000 distinct CDR3 sequences, approximately 28% of them seen just once. Sequencing was performed on CD4+ T cells from blood, cultured in vitro, taken about 7 months after SARS-CoV-2 vaccination. The receptors come from a human donor who had recovered from COVID-19. Both conserved end residues are part of each CDR3. D genes are given only for firm matches.

D	length	V	CDR3
NA	14	TRBV7-2	CASSSRRGPTEAFF
TRBD2	20	TRBV20-1	CSATLPAVPRGTSGGNEQFF
NA	14	TRBV7-2	CASSGRRSSYEQYF
NA	16	TRBV6-2/TRBV6-3	CASSWEPTRAEDEQYF
NA	13	TRBV20-1	CSASPWGDTEAFF
NA	13	TRBV20-1	CSVREGDNQPQHF
TRBD2	16	TRBV29-1	CSVSSWTSASTDTQYF
TRBD2	15	TRBV2	CASGWRLAGAEEQYF
NA	16	TRBV20-1	CSARPNWEQSYNEQFF
TRBD2	16	TRBV15	CATSRELAGNTDTQYF